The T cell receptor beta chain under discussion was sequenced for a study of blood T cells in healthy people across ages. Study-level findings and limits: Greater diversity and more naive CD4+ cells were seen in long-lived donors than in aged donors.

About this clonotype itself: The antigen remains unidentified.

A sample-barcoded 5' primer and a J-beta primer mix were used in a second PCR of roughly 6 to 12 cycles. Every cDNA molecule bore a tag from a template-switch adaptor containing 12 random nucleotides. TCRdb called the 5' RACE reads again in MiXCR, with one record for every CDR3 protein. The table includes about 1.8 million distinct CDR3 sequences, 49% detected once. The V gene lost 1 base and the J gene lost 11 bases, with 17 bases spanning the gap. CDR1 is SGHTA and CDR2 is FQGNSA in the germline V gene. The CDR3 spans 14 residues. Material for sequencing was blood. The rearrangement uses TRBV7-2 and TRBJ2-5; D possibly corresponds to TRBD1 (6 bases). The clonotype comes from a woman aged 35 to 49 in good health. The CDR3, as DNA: TGTGCCAGCAGCTTAGGGGGGCTAAGGAATGAGCAGTACTTC. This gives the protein CASSLGGLRNEQYF. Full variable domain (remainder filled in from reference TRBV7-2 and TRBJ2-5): GAGVSQSPSNKVTEKGKDVELRCDPISGHTALYWYRQSLGQGLEFLIYFQGNSAPDKSGLPSDRFSAERTGGSVSTLTIQRTQQEDSAVYLCASSLGGLRNEQYFGPGTRLLVL.